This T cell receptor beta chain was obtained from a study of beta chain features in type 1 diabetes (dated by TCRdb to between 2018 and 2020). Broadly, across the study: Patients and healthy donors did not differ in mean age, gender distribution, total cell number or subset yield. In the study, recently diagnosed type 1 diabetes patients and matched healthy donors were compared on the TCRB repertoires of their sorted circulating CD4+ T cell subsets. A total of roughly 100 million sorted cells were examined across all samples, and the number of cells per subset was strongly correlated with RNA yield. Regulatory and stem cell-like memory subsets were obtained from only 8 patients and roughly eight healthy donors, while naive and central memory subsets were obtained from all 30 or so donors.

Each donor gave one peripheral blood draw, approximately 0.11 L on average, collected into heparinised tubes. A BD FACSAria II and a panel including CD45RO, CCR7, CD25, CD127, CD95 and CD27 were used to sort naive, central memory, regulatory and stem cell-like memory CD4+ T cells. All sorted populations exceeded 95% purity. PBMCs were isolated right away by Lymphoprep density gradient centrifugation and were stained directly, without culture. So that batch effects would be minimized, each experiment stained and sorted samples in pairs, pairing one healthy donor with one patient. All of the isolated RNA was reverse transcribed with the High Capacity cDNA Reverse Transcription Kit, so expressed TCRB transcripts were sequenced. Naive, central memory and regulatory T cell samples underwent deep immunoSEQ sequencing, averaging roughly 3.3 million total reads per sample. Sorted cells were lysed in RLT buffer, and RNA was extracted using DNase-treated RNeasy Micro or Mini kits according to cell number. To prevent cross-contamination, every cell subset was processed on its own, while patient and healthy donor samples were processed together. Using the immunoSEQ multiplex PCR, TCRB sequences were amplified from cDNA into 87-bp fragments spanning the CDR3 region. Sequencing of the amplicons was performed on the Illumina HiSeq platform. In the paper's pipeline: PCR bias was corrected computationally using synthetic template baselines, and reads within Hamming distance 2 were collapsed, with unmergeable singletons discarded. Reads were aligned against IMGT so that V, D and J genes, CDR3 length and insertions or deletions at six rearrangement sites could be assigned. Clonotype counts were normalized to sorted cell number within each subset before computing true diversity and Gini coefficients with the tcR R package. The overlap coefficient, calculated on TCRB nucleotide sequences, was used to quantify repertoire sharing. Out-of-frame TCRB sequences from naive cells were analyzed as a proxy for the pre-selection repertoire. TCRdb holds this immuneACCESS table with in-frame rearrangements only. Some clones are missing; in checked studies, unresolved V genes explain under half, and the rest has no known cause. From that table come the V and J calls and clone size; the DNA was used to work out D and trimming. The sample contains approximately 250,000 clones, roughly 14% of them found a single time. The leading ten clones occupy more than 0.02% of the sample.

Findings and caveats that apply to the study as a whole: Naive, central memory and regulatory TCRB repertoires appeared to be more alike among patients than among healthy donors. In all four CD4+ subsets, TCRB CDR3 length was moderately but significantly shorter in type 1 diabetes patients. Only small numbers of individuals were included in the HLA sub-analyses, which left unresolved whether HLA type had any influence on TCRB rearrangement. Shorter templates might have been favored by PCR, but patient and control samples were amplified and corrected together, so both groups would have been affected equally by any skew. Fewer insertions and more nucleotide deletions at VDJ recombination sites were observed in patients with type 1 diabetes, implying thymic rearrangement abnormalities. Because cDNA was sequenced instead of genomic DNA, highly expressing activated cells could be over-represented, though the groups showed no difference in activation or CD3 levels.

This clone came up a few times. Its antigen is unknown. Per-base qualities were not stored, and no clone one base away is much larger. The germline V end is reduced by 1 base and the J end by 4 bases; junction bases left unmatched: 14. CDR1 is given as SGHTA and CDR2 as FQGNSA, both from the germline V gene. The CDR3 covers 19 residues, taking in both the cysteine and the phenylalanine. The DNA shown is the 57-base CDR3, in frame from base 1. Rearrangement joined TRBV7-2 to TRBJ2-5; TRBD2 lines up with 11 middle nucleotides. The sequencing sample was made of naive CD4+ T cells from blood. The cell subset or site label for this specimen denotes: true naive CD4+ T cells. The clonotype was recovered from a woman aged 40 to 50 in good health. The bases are TGTGCCAGCAGCTTAGAAGTCCCCGTCGGGCTAGCGGGGGGAGAGACCCAGTACTTC. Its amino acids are CASSLEVPVGLAGGETQYF.